Below are 23 T cell receptor beta chains sequenced from a single sample in a study of T cells in Graves' hyperthyroidism and ophthalmopathy. Amplification of TCR beta CDR3 regions used RNA as the template. RT-PCR in the first round (using the HTBI primer set) targeted the TCR CDR3. TCRdb re-analysed the multiplex PCR reads in MiXCR, keeping a single row per CDR3 protein. The repertoire holds about 640,000 distinct CDR3 sequences, with more than 20% as singletons. Sequences were obtained from blood. Source of these receptors: a man aged 25-45 years with Graves' ophthalmopathy.

The chain carries TRBV5-4 and TRBJ2-7, with 9 bases matching TRBD1. The CDR3 covers 15 residues. Trimming at V came to 3 bases and at J to 0 bases, leaving 4 bases not matched to a gene. Germline lookup yields CDR1 SGHNT and CDR2 YYREEE (reference sequence). Here the CDR3 DNA reads TGTGCCAGCAGCTCTGGACAGGGGAGCTCCTACGAGCAGTACTTC. This translates into CASSSGQGSSYEQYF.

This clonotype has just a few counts. The chain employs TRBV19 and TRBJ1-5; 7 bases line up with TRBD1. The CDR3 runs to 13 residues. V shed 8 bases and J 4 bases; nucleotides not matched to a gene: 5. Germline V gene sequence: CDR1 LNHDA, CDR2 SQIVND (reference sequence). In DNA form, the CDR3 reads TGTGCCAGTGGCCGGGACAGAAATCAGCCCCAGCATTTT. It codes for CASGRDRNQPQHF. Full variable domain (missing parts from reference TRBV19 and TRBJ1-5): DGGITQSPKYLFRKEGQNVTLSCEQNLNHDAMYWYRQDPGQGLRLIYYSQIVNDFQKGDIAEGYSVSREKKESFPLTVTSAQKNPTAFYLCASGRDRNQPQHFGDGTRLSIL.

There are a few counts of this clonotype. The chain joins TRBV6-6 to TRBJ2-7, with D unresolved. V was clipped by 1 base and J by 5 bases, with 24 bases between them. This CDR3 has 18 residues. The V gene's germline CDR1 is MNHNY and CDR2 SVGAGI (reference sequence). In DNA form, the CDR3 reads TGTGCCAGCAGTTACTTGAATAGTGCCTTGGATAACGTCAACGAGCAGTACTTC. The encoded protein is CASSYLNSALDNVNEQYF.

The CDR3 region has the DNA TGTGCCAGCAGTTACTCCTCAGGCCCCCCCTACGAGCAGTACTTC. It codes for CASSYSSGPPYEQYF. This chain connects TRBV6-5 to TRBJ2-7; D gene unclear. There are 15 residues in the CDR3. Germline CDR1 MNHEY, CDR2 SVGAGI. V gave up 0 bases and J gave up 2 bases, with 11 bases separating them.

In DNA form, the CDR3 reads TGTGCCTGGAGCCCCGGTTCCGGGCCGGGCGATGAGCAGTTCTTC. Translated, it gives CAWSPGSGPGDEQFF. The chain is built from TRBV30 and TRBJ2-1; D gene uncertain. CDR1 is GTSNPN, CDR2 SVGIG, per germline (reference sequence). This CDR3 has 15 amino acids. Trimming pared 3 bases from V and 8 bases from J, leaving 20 bases between.

This clonotype came up many times. The chain recombines TRBV12-3 or TRBV12-4 with TRBJ2-3; weak D call: TRBD1 (5 bases). The CDR3 consists of 14 residues. With 4 bases removed from V and 2 bases from J, the gap between germline ends came to 10 bases. The CDR3 DNA reads as TGTGCCAGCAGTTGGGGCAGCGACACAGATACGCAGTATTTT. It is translated as CASSWGSDTDTQYF.

The V gene is TRBV11-2, the J gene TRBJ2-1; 11 bases line up with TRBD2. CDR3 length: 17 amino acids. Germline loops: CDR1 SGHAT, CDR2 FQNNGV. Trimming removed 1 base from V and 8 bases from J; junction bases left unmatched: 10. The CDR3 is CASSLGLSSGRSDEQFF. CDR3 DNA sequence: TGTGCCAGCAGCTTAGGGCTTTCTAGCGGGAGGAGTGATGAGCAGTTCTTC.

V and J are TRBV30 and TRBJ1-6; D is unresolved. This CDR3 region has 13 residues. The germline V and J ends were trimmed by 4 bases and 7 bases, with 11 bases remaining between them. Germline V gives CDR1 GTSNPN, CDR2 SVGIG (reference sequence). The CDR3 sequence: CAWTIGGNSPLHF. The CDR3, as DNA: TGTGCCTGGACCATCGGAGGGAATTCACCCCTCCACTTT.

In this sample, this clonotype turned up once. The V gene is TRBV20-1, the J gene TRBJ1-5; tentative D call: TRBD1 (6 bases). Germline V gene lookup returns CDR1 DFQATT and CDR2 SNEGSKA (reference sequence). With 0 bases removed from V and 3 bases from J, the gap between germline ends came to 15 bases. CDR3 length: 16 residues. CDR3 sequence (DNA): TGCAGTGCTAGAGATAACGCGGACAGCGACAATCAGCCCCAGCATTTT. Its translation: CSARDNADSDNQPQHF.

This clonotype has ten or more counts. The rearrangement joins TRBV5-1 to TRBJ1-1; 8 bases map to TRBD1. V shed 5 bases, J shed 1 base, and the junction held 10 bases outside the gene matches. The CDR3 sequence is 16 residues long. Germline V CDR1 and CDR2: SGHRS, YFSETQ. CDR3 region: CASRRTGQVSNTEAFF. In DNA form, the CDR3 reads TGCGCCAGCAGACGGACAGGGCAGGTCTCGAACACTGAAGCTTTCTTT.

This clonotype appeared a few times. V usage is TRBV7-9 and J usage is TRBJ2-3; a weak D match, TRBD2 (5 bases). From germline, CDR1 is SEHNR and CDR2 FQNEAQ (reference sequence). The CDR3 spans 14 residues. V lost 5 bases to trimming and J lost 2 bases, with 11 bases between them. For the CDR3, the DNA is TGTGCCAGCAGCCCGGACTTATTCACAGATACGCAGTATTTT. Translated: CASSPDLFTDTQYF.

In this sample, this clonotype turned up a few times. The DNA of the CDR3 is TGCAGTGCTAGGGCGGACAGCAGCCCTAATGAAAAACTGTTTTTT. It is translated as CSARADSSPNEKLFF. The rearrangement joins TRBV20-1 to TRBJ1-4; D might be TRBD1 (6 bases). There are 15 residues in the CDR3. The germline CDR1 and CDR2 sequences are DFQATT and SNEGSKA (reference sequence). Between the trimmed V and J ends, which lost 3 bases and 3 bases, there was a span of 14 bases.

This clonotype was picked up a small number of times. The rearrangement uses TRBV7-8 and TRBJ1-2; a possible D gene is TRBD1 (5 bases). The CDR3 is made up of 14 amino acids. Trimming shortened V by 4 bases and J by 0 bases, and 9 bases separated the two germline ends. Germline CDR1 and CDR2: SGHVS and FQNEAQ. CDR3 protein: CASSSQTANYGYTF. The CDR3 DNA follows: TGTGCCAGCAGCTCGCAGACAGCTAACTATGGCTACACCTTC.

This clonotype was seen more than once but under ten times. The chain links TRBV12-3 or TRBV12-4 to TRBJ2-2; D possibly corresponds to TRBD2 (6 bases). The CDR3 contains 18 residues. The V gene lost 3 bases and the J gene lost 4 bases, with 21 bases spanning the gap. DNA of the CDR3: TGTGCCAGCAGTTTTTTTCCCTACACTAGCCCGGTCACCGGGGAGCTGTTTTTT. Encoded protein: CASSFFPYTSPVTGELFF.

This clonotype was picked up a small number of times. The gene calls are TRBV20-1 and TRBJ1-1; TRBD1 matches at 7 bases. Trimming at V came to 0 bases and at J to 4 bases, leaving 5 bases not matched to a gene. The length of the CDR3 is 14 residues. Looked up from germline, CDR1 is DFQATT and CDR2 is SNEGSKA (reference sequence). This CDR3 is CSARDRGGFTEAFF. DNA of the CDR3: TGCAGTGCTAGAGATCGAGGGGGCTTCACTGAAGCTTTCTTT.

Notes on this clonotype: A much larger clone lies a single base off, so this may be a read error. The chain joins TRBV11-2 to TRBJ2-7; TRBD1 matches 8 bases. The CDR3 covers 15 residues. Germline V CDR1 and CDR2: SGHAT, FQNNGV. For the CDR3, the DNA is TGTGCCAGCAGCTTAGGGGACAGGAGCTCCTACGGGCAGTACTTC. This codes for CASSLGDRSSYGQYF.

The chain joins TRBV7-2 to TRBJ1-1; D remains ambiguous. CDR1 and CDR2 (germline): SGHTA, FQGNSA. This CDR3 spans 17 amino acids. V was pared by 4 bases and J by 1 base, with 19 bases between. Here the CDR3 DNA reads TGTGCCAGCAGCTCCCCCGTCTACATAGACCAGAACACTGAAGCTTTCTTT. Encoded protein: CASSSPVYIDQNTEAFF.

This chain connects TRBV7-9 to TRBJ2-1; either TRBD1 or TRBD2 may fit D (5 bases each). V lost 4 bases to trimming and J lost 4 bases, with 14 bases between them. CDR1 and CDR2 from the germline V gene are SEHNR and FQNEAQ (reference sequence). The CDR3 contains 15 residues. For the CDR3, the DNA is TGTGCCAGCAGCTCGGGATTTAACAGGTACAATGAGCAGTTCTTC. This codes for CASSSGFNRYNEQFF.

This chain connects TRBV4-1 to TRBJ2-7; 7 bases match TRBD2. Per germline, CDR1 MGHRA and CDR2 YSYEKL. Trimming at V came to 0 bases and at J to 2 bases, leaving 10 bases not matched to a gene. The CDR3 loop spans 17 amino acids. For the CDR3, the DNA is TGCGCCAGCAGCCAAGACCCCCCGAGGCGGGAGCCCTACGAGCAGTACTTC. Its protein product is CASSQDPPRREPYEQYF.

This clonotype has more than one count but fewer than ten. The chain has TRBV20-1 and TRBJ1-2; possibly TRBD1 for D (6 bases). The CDR3 consists of 14 residues. Trimming removed 5 bases at V and 0 bases at J, with 13 bases between. Germline V gene data show CDR1 as DFQATT and CDR2 as SNEGSKA (reference sequence). The CDR3 loop reads CSAPTGTSNYGYTF. DNA for the CDR3: TGCAGTGCTCCTACCGGGACATCTAACTATGGCTACACCTTC.

As to this clonotype: This may come from a read error, since a much larger clone is one base off. The chain couples TRBV28 to TRBJ2-5; a possible D gene is TRBD2 (5 bases). This CDR3 has 11 amino acids. CDR1 and CDR2 from the germline V gene are MDHEN and SYDVKM. DNA for the CDR3: TGTGCCAGCGCGGACTTTGAGACCCGGTACTTC. Its translation: CASADFETRYF.

This clonotype was seen once. The chain combines TRBV3-1 with TRBJ1-6; D remains unclear. Germline lookup yields CDR1 LGHDT and CDR2 YNNKEL (reference sequence). Trimming cost V 4 bases and J 9 bases, with 19 bases left between them. The length of the CDR3 is 16 residues. CDR3 loop: CASSPLPIRNVSPLHF. The DNA for the CDR3 is TGTGCCAGCAGCCCTCTCCCCATACGAAATGTTTCACCCCTCCACTTT.

This clonotype was picked up many times. This chain connects TRBV6-1 to TRBJ2-3; D gene unclear. The CDR3 extends over 14 amino acids. The V and J ends lost 4 bases and 1 base respectively, with 9 bases between them. CDR1 and CDR2 from the germline V gene are MNHNS and SASEGT. The CDR3 sequence: CASSGGFGTDTQYF. The CDR3 region has the DNA TGTGCCAGCAGTGGCGGTTTCGGCACAGATACGCAGTATTTT.